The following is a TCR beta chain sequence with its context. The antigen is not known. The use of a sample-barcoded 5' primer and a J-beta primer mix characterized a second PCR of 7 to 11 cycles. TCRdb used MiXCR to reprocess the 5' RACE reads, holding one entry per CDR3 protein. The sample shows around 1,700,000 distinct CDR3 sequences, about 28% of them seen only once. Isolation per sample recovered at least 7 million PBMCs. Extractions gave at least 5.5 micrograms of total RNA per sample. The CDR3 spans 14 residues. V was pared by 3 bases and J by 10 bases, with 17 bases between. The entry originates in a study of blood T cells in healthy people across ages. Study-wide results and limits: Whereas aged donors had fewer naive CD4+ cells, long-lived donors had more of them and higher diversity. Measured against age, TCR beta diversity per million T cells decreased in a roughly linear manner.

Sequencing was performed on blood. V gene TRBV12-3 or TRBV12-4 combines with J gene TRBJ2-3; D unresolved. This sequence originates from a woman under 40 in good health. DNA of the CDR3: TGTGCCAGCAGTTTGATAGTGAAGCCCGATGCGCAGTATTTT. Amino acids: CASSLIVKPDAQYF.